These 20 T cell receptor beta chains were sequenced from one sample in a study of naive and memory T cell subsets. Overall study findings and caveats: Naive repertoires, especially CD8, held a few larger clonotypes, possibly memory cells re-expressing CD45RA.

Two oligonucleotides, mixed equimolar, formed the beta constant-region primer covering TRBC1 and TRBC2. The ligated cDNA underwent four PCR rounds using SP2 and nested alpha and beta constant-region primers. TCRdb independently ran MiXCR on the UMI-ligation and nested PCR reads; one entry per CDR3 protein. The data hold over 80,000 distinct CDR3 sequences, with roughly 10% observed a single time. These receptors' targets are unknown. Sequencing was performed on naive CD4+ T cells from blood. All receptors come from a human donor in good health.

This clonotype was counted between two and nine times. The chain employs TRBV6-6 and TRBJ2-5; 7 bases agree with TRBD2. The germline V gene encodes CDR1 MNHNY and CDR2 SVGAGI (reference sequence). Unmatched junction bases numbered 2, after V lost 0 bases and J lost 4 bases. The length of the CDR3 is 14 residues. The CDR3 nucleotides read TGTGCCAGCAGTTACTCGGGGGGGATAGAGACCCAGTACTTC. The encoded protein is CASSYSGGIETQYF.

This clonotype was seen many times. V and J are TRBV27 and TRBJ2-7; TRBD2 might be the D (6 bases). The length of the CDR3 is 14 residues. Per germline, CDR1 MNHEY and CDR2 SMNVEV (reference sequence). Trimming pared 3 bases from V and 4 bases from J, leaving 13 bases between. The CDR3 region is CASSFIGGKYEQYF. The CDR3 coding sequence is TGTGCCAGCAGTTTCATCGGGGGAAAATACGAGCAGTACTTC.

This clonotype was seen ten or more times. CDR3 residues: CASSAGTLPGNTIYF. The CDR3 DNA follows: TGTGCCAGCTCCGCCGGGACACTACCTGGAAACACCATATATTTT. This rearrangement joins TRBV5-5 to TRBJ1-3; perhaps TRBD1 as D (6 bases). V was trimmed by 7 bases and J by 2 bases, leaving 16 bases between them. Germline CDR1 reads SGHKS; CDR2 reads YYEKEE (reference sequence). This CDR3 is built from 15 residues. Filled out from reference TRBV5-5 and TRBJ1-3, the complete variable domain reads DAGVTQSPTHLIKTRGQQVTLRCSPISGHKSVSWYQQVLGQGPQFIFQYYEKEERGRGNFPDRFSARQFPNYSSELNVNALLLGDSALYLCASSAGTLPGNTIYFGEGSWLTVV.

The table lists this clonotype with a few counts. The chain combines TRBV27 with TRBJ1-5; D remains unclear. The CDR3 covers 14 residues. Germline V lookup: CDR1 MNHEY, CDR2 SMNVEV (reference sequence). V gave up 0 bases and J gave up 4 bases, with 7 bases separating them. In nucleotides, the CDR3 is TGTGCCAGCAGTTTATCGAACAGTAATCAGCCCCAGCATTTT. This translates into CASSLSNSNQPQHF.

This clonotype has just a few counts. The V gene is TRBV30, the J gene TRBJ2-6; D ambiguous. Trimming took 1 base from V and 0 from J, leaving 10 bases between them. The CDR3 has 16 residues. Germline V gene lookup returns CDR1 GTSNPN and CDR2 SVGIG (reference sequence). In DNA, the CDR3 is TGTGCCTGGAGTGAAGACTCAGGCTCTGGGGCCAACGTCCTGACTTTC. Amino acid sequence: CAWSEDSGSGANVLTF.

The chain recombines TRBV7-6 with TRBJ2-7, with 11 bases fitting TRBD2. The CDR3 spans 15 residues. CDR1 is SGHVS and CDR2 is FNYEAQ in the germline V gene. J lost 6 bases, V lost 5 bases, and 9 bases had no gene match. This CDR3 is CASSAMGLAAGEQYF. CDR3 in DNA: TGTGCCAGCAGCGCAATGGGACTAGCGGCGGGCGAGCAGTACTTC.

This clonotype was seen at least ten times. The genes are TRBV19 and TRBJ2-6, with D hard to call. The length of the CDR3 is 15 residues. Germline assignment: CDR1 LNHDA and CDR2 SQIVND (reference sequence). V was pared by 5 bases and J by 0 bases, with 8 bases between. The CDR3 bases are TGTGCCAGTAGTTCACTCCGCTCTGGGGCCAACGTCCTGACTTTC. This sequence encodes CASSSLRSGANVLTF.

This clonotype came up many times. The chain uses TRBV28 and TRBJ2-7; no firm D call. This CDR3 is 11 amino acids long. Germline CDR1 reads MDHEN; CDR2 reads SYDVKM. V was clipped by 8 bases and J by 2 bases, with 7 bases between them. CDR3 DNA: TGTGCCAGCGCCAGAGCCTACGAGCAGTACTTC. Protein product: CASARAYEQYF.

The chain carries TRBV20-1 and TRBJ2-1; the D is unclear. There are 11 residues in the CDR3. The V end lost 4 bases, the J end lost 8 bases, and 9 bases lay between the germline ends. CDR1 and CDR2 (germline): DFQATT, SNEGSKA (reference sequence). The CDR3 bases are TGCAGTGCTAAGCAGAGTTATGAGCAGTTCTTC. This encodes CSAKQSYEQFF.

This clonotype was observed a handful of times. V and J are TRBV6-2 or TRBV6-3 and TRBJ1-2; TRBD1 agrees at 7 bases. Germline CDR1 MNHEY, CDR2 SVGEGT. CDR3 length equals 13 residues. The V segment lost 5 bases and the J segment 3 bases; nucleotides outside the gene matches: 3. For the CDR3, the DNA is TGTGCCAGCAGTCGCACAGGGGACTATGGCTACACCTTC. It specifies CASSRTGDYGYTF.

The chain carries TRBV19 and TRBJ2-1; D may be TRBD1 (6 bases). V was cut by 3 bases and J by 4 bases, with 13 bases left in between. Per germline, CDR1 LNHDA and CDR2 SQIVND (reference sequence). The CDR3 is 15 amino acids. The CDR3 DNA is TGTGCCAGTAGTATGGTAGGACAGCAATACAATGAGCAGTTCTTC. Translated: CASSMVGQQYNEQFF.

This clonotype was counted many times. V and J are TRBV6-6 and TRBJ2-1; 7 nucleotides agree with TRBD1. The CDR3 is 16 residues long. V trimming: 2 bases; J trimming: 2 bases; junction bases outside the gene matches: 6. Germline CDR1 is MNHNY and CDR2 is SVGAGI (reference sequence). CDR3 protein: CASSYDSGTAYNEQFF. Here the CDR3 DNA reads TGTGCCAGCAGTTACGATTCCGGGACAGCCTACAATGAGCAGTTCTTC.

This clonotype was seen many times. The V call is TRBV7-9, the J call TRBJ2-5, with unresolved D. V was pared by 1 base and J by 14 bases, with 14 bases between. CDR1 is SEHNR and CDR2 is FQNEAQ in the germline V gene (reference sequence). The CDR3 runs to 12 residues. The CDR3 reads CASSLEDGRPYF. CDR3 DNA: TGTGCCAGCAGCTTAGAAGATGGCAGACCTTACTTC.

V gene TRBV20-1 combines with J gene TRBJ2-4, with a tentative D call TRBD2 (5 bases). The V end was cut by 0 bases, the J end by 4 bases, with 10 bases between. The CDR3 consists of 14 residues. CDR1 is DFQATT and CDR2 is SNEGSKA in the germline V gene (reference sequence). As DNA, the CDR3 is TGCAGTGCTAGAGACCGGGAACGGAAAAACATTCAGTACTTC. It translates to CSARDRERKNIQYF.

This clonotype was recorded many times. The V gene is TRBV6-1, the J gene TRBJ2-4; 7 nucleotides align to TRBD1. Trimming took 6 bases from V and 0 from J; bases not matched to a gene: 14. The CDR3 has 18 amino acids. Germline CDR1 MNHNS, CDR2 SASEGT. CDR3 DNA: TGTGCCAGCAGCGACGCACCAGGGACAGCTATAGCCAAAAACATTCAGTACTTC. Translated: CASSDAPGTAIAKNIQYF.

This clonotype was counted only a few times. CDR3 amino acids: CASSQAYEQYF. The CDR3 DNA is TGTGCCAGCAGTCAAGCCTACGAGCAGTACTTC. The chain recombines TRBV6-2 or TRBV6-3 with TRBJ2-7; D gene ambiguous. CDR1 and CDR2 from the germline V gene are MNHEY and SVGEGT. Deletions cut 5 bases from V and 2 bases from J, with 4 bases between. The CDR3 sequence is 11 residues long.

This clonotype has only a few counts. The gene calls are TRBV4-2 and TRBJ2-1; D may be TRBD2 (5 bases). CDR3 size: 16 residues. V was clipped by 4 bases and J by 0 bases, with 13 bases between them. Germline V gene sequence: CDR1 LGHNA, CDR2 YNFKEQ. The CDR3 spells CASSRSGDHSYNEQFF. CDR3 nucleotides: TGTGCCAGCAGCCGCAGCGGAGATCACTCCTACAATGAGCAGTTCTTC.

CDR3 nucleotides: TGTGCCAGCAGCGTAGGCTTTAATGAGCAGTTCTTC. Translating it yields CASSVGFNEQFF. The chain has TRBV9 and TRBJ2-1, with D unclear. Germline CDR1 is SGDLS and CDR2 is YYNGEE. This CDR3 has 12 residues. The V end was cut by 0 bases, the J end by 7 bases, with 5 bases between.

The table lists this clonotype with many counts. The chain is built from TRBV12-3 or TRBV12-4 and TRBJ2-3; D may be TRBD1 or TRBD2 (5 bases each). Trimming removed 2 bases at V and 5 bases at J, with 11 bases between. The CDR3 extends over 14 amino acids. Here the CDR3 reads CASSLSGTVDTQYF. Here the CDR3 DNA reads TGTGCCAGCAGTTTATCGGGGACGGTAGATACGCAGTATTTT.

This clonotype was seen a few times. This chain uses TRBV10-3 with TRBJ1-5; D gene ambiguous. The CDR3 extends over 13 amino acids. Germline V gives CDR1 ENHRY, CDR2 SYGVKD. V was trimmed by 5 bases and J by 3 bases, leaving 8 bases between them. In nucleotides, the CDR3 is TGTGCCATCAGTCTATCAGACAATCAGCCCCAGCATTTT. Encoded protein: CAISLSDNQPQHF.